One and the same sample provided the 12 T cell receptor beta chains below, sequenced in a study of T cells in Graves' hyperthyroidism and ophthalmopathy. TCR beta CDR3 region amplification was performed from RNA transcripts. HTBI primers drove first-round RT-PCR of the TCR CDR3. TCRdb itself ran the multiplex PCR reads through MiXCR, one entry per CDR3 protein. This sample has a few hundred thousand distinct CDR3 sequences, with roughly 50% found just once. What was sequenced was peripheral blood or thyroid tissue (not recorded which). These receptors came from a woman aged 18 to 35 with Graves' hyperthyroidism.

Notes on this clonotype: A read error may be the cause here, since a much bigger clone is one base away. The chain links TRBV12-3 or TRBV12-4 to TRBJ2-7, with 13 bases matching TRBD2. This CDR3 has 16 residues. In nucleotides, the CDR3 is TGTGCCAGCAGCCCTACCAGACTAGCGGGGGGATACGAGCAGCACTTC. Translating it yields CASSPTRLAGGYEQHF.

J is TRBJ1-1 and V is TRBV20-1; the D gene is possibly TRBD1 (6 bases). Per the germline V gene, CDR1 is DFQATT and CDR2 is SNEGSKA (reference sequence). The CDR3 has 12 residues. V lost 6 bases to trimming and J lost 4 bases, with 12 bases between them. CDR3 sequence (DNA): TGCAGTGCCAGGGGCAGGGGCACTGAAGCTTTCTTT. Translation: CSARGRGTEAFF.

The sample holds a few counts of this clonotype. At one end the junction does not follow the germline gene, possibly because of a read error. This chain links TRBV5-8 with TRBJ2-3; D not resolved. CDR1 is SGHTS, CDR2 YDEGEE, per germline. The CDR3 contains 13 residues. The CDR3 region is CASSEPSTNTQYF. DNA for the CDR3: TGTGCCAGCAGCGAGCCGAGCACAAATACGCAGTATTTT.

This chain joins TRBV24-1 and TRBJ1-4, with 11 bases aligning to TRBD1. The V segment lost 4 bases and the J segment 4 bases; nucleotides outside the gene matches: 7. CDR1 and CDR2 from the germline V gene are KGHDR and SFDVKD. The CDR3 is 17 amino acids. The CDR3 protein is CATSDPGQGAFNEKLFF. The CDR3 DNA reads TGTGCCACCAGTGACCCCGGACAGGGGGCCTTTAATGAAAAACTGTTTTTT.

The V and J genes are TRBV29-1 and TRBJ1-2; D unresolved. The germline V gene has CDR1 SQVTM and CDR2 ANQGSEA. Trimming stripped 8 bases from V and 3 bases from J, with 16 bases between. This CDR3 spans 13 amino acids. Here the CDR3 DNA reads TGCAGCAGTTATTCACCGGGATACTATGGCTACACCTTC. Encoded protein: CSSYSPGYYGYTF.

The chain is built from TRBV7-8 and TRBJ1-2; 10 bases line up with TRBD1. V lost 5 bases to trimming and J lost 14 bases; unmatched junction nucleotides: 8. Germline CDR1 is SGHVS and CDR2 is FQNEAQ. The CDR3 length is 12 residues. CDR3 bases: TGTGCCAGCAGCCGGGGACAGGGGCCGTGTACCTTC. As protein: CASSRGQGPCTF.

The chain couples TRBV12-3 or TRBV12-4 to TRBJ2-7; TRBD2 matches 9 bases. Trimming cost V 2 bases and J 2 bases; bases outside gene matches: 13. CDR3 length: 18 residues. The CDR3 loop reads CASSLWGSGRRRTYEQYF. DNA of the CDR3: TGTGCCAGCAGTTTATGGGGGAGCGGGAGGAGGAGAACCTACGAGCAGTACTTC.

The genes are TRBV18 and TRBJ2-7; possibly TRBD2 for D (5 bases). V lost 3 bases, J lost 3 bases, and 15 bases lay in between. The germline CDR1 and CDR2 sequences are KGHSH and LQKENI. This CDR3 has 15 residues. The CDR3 region has the DNA TGTGCCAGCTCACCCGCTAGGACGGGGATCTACGAGCAGTACTTC. Translated: CASSPARTGIYEQYF.

This clonotype was picked up many times. The CDR3 region has the DNA TGCGCCAGCAGCTCTGGACTAGGGCAGACCCAGTACTTC. Encoded protein: CASSSGLGQTQYF. V is TRBV5-1 and J is TRBJ2-5; 7 bases fit TRBD2. The germline V gene encodes CDR1 SGHRS and CDR2 YFSETQ. V lost 3 bases and J lost 6; bases outside the gene matches: 5. CDR3 length equals 13 residues.

To note about this clonotype: A read error may be the cause here, since a much bigger clone is one base away. The chain recombines TRBV12-3 or TRBV12-4 with TRBJ1-1; D unresolved. This CDR3 is built from 14 residues. This CDR3 reads CASSLRLMNTEVFF. The DNA of the CDR3 is TGTGCCAGTAGTTTAAGGCTGATGAACACTGAAGTTTTCTTT.

This sequence joins TRBV30 and TRBJ1-2; D not resolved. The CDR3 extends over 14 amino acids. The germline V gene encodes CDR1 GTSNPN and CDR2 SVGIG (reference sequence). Trimming took 0 bases from V and 1 from J, leaving 9 bases between them. The CDR3 is CAWSVKRDNYGYTF. The CDR3, as DNA: TGTGCCTGGAGTGTTAAAAGGGATAACTATGGCTACACCTTC.

In this sample, this clonotype turned up many times. The genes are TRBV5-4 and TRBJ1-4; D gene unclear. There are 15 residues in the CDR3. Germline CDR1 is SGHNT and CDR2 is YYREEE (reference sequence). Trimming removed 1 base from V and 1 base from J, with 8 bases in between. In DNA, the CDR3 is TGTGCCAGCAGCTTGTGGGATAGAACTAATGAAAAACTGTTTTTT. Translation: CASSLWDRTNEKLFF.